These T cell receptor beta chains were read from a single sample in a study of blood T cell repertoires in COVID-19. Data came from immunoSEQ multiplex PCR; TCRdb stores just in-frame clones and leaves some out. The sample lists approximately 82,000 clones; almost 95% were seen once. Sequenced sample: peripheral blood. The receptors shown here come from a woman aged 60-75 years with active COVID-19. The CDR3 runs from the conserved cysteine through the conserved F or W. A D gene is named only where the DNA matches it firmly. The listing skips clone size in some rows; elsewhere it reads once, few, many or a size class.

size,J,D,V,length,CDR3,DNA
.,TRBJ2-2,TRBD1,TRBV6-1,18,CASSEYGRGQGNTGELFF,TGTGCCAGCAGTGAATATGGGAGAGGACAGGGGAACACCGGGGAGCTGTTTTTT
.,TRBJ1-1,.,TRBV18,12,CASSPMTGMAFF,TGTGCCAGCTCACCTATGACAGGAATGGCTTTCTTT
.,TRBJ2-1,.,TRBV24-1,19,CATSDSKPGRGIPTNEQFF,TGTGCCACCAGTGATTCCAAACCGGGACGGGGGATCCCCACCAATGAGCAGTTCTTC
few,TRBJ1-6,.,TRBV4-1,17,CASSQEAPENYNSPLHF,TGCGCCAGCAGCCAAGAAGCGCCTGAAAACTATAATTCACCCCTCCACTTT
.,TRBJ2-6,.,TRBV19,14,CASNQGAGANVLTF,TGTGCCAGTAACCAGGGCGCTGGGGCCAACGTCCTGACTTTC
.,TRBJ1-1,TRBD1,TRBV6-5,14,CASTLTGQNTEAFF,TGTGCCAGCACTTTGACAGGGCAAAACACTGAAGCTTTCTTT
.,TRBJ2-3,TRBD2,TRBV7-2,15,CASSLGAGGTDTQYF,TGTGCCAGCAGCTTAGGAGCGGGAGGCACAGATACGCAGTATTTT
.,TRBJ1-2,.,TRBV7-2,14,CASSSVQPNYGYTF,TGTGCCAGCAGCTCCGTACAGCCGAACTATGGCTACACCTTC
.,TRBJ1-1,TRBD1,TRBV6-5,15,CASRTNRGPYTEAFF,TGTGCCAGCAGGACCAACAGGGGGCCCTACACTGAAGCTTTCTTT
.,TRBJ2-7,.,TRBV7-2,12,CASSLTSPEQYF,TGTGCCAGCAGCTTAACTAGCCCAGAGCAGTACTTC
.,TRBJ2-3,TRBD2,TRBV7-9,15,CASSLGPGGTDTQYF,TGTGCCAGCAGCTTAGGCCCGGGGGGAACAGATACGCAGTATTTT
.,TRBJ2-2,.,TRBV10-1,16,CASSVSRSVNTGELFF,TGCGCCAGCAGTGTCTCTCGTAGCGTGAACACCGGGGAGCTGTTTTTT
once,TRBJ1-2,.,TRBV7-9,13,CASSLKGQNGYTF,TGTGCCAGCAGCTTAAAAGGACAGAATGGCTACACCTTC
few,TRBJ2-7,.,TRBV10-1,12,CASSDHPYEQYF,TGCGCCAGCAGTGACCATCCCTACGAGCAGTACTTC
.,TRBJ1-5,.,TRBV7-6,16,CASSLAAGIGNQPQHF,TGTGCCAGCAGCTTAGCTGCGGGGATAGGGAATCAGCCCCAGCATTTT
.,TRBJ1-5,.,TRBV7-2,17,CASSLAAGTHDNQPQHF,TGTGCCAGCAGCTTAGCGGCAGGAACCCATGACAATCAGCCCCAGCATTTT
.,TRBJ2-1,TRBD2,TRBV7-8,15,CASSLGGSSSNEQFF,TGTGCCAGCAGCTTAGGCGGGAGCTCCTCCAATGAGCAGTTCTTC
few,TRBJ1-4,.,TRBV12-3/TRBV12-4,13,CASSLLEYQKLFF,TGTGCCAGCAGTCTCCTGGAGTACCAAAAACTGTTTTTT
.,TRBJ2-5,.,TRBV24-1,14,CATSDPTEVETQYF,TGTGCCACCAGTGACCCGACAGAGGTGGAGACCCAGTACTTC
.,TRBJ1-1,.,TRBV28,15,CASSLFQAAGTEAFF,TGTGCCAGCAGTTTGTTTCAGGCGGCGGGGACTGAAGCTTTCTTT
.,TRBJ1-1,TRBD1,TRBV28,14,CASSPTGGNTEAFF,TGTGCCAGCAGTCCGACAGGGGGTAACACTGAAGCTTTCTTT
.,TRBJ2-5,.,TRBV7-2,15,CASSLSELARETQYF,TGTGCCAGCAGCTTAAGTGAGCTAGCCAGAGAGACCCAGTACTTC
.,TRBJ2-1,TRBD2,TRBV19,16,CASSIGMRLAGNEQFF,TGTGCCAGTAGTATTGGGATGAGACTAGCGGGGAATGAGCAGTTCTTC
.,TRBJ2-2,.,TRBV6-6,16,CASRMDGTPNTGELFF,TGTGCCAGCAGAATGGACGGGACTCCGAACACCGGGGAGCTGTTTTTT
.,TRBJ2-3,TRBD2,TRBV11-3,15,CASSFGGSGTDTQYF,TGTGCCAGCAGCTTCGGCGGGAGCGGCACAGATACGCAGTATTTT
.,TRBJ1-1,.,TRBV2,15,CASSEGGRALFEAFF,TGTGCCAGCAGTGAAGGGGGCCGGGCGTTGTTTGAAGCTTTCTTT
.,TRBJ1-2,TRBD1,TRBV5-4,16,CASSLAGTGGNYGYTF,TGTGCCAGCAGCTTGGCCGGCACAGGGGGCAACTATGGCTACACCTTC
.,TRBJ2-1,TRBD2,TRBV5-1,14,CASLGETSGNEQFF,TGCGCCAGCCTCGGGGAGACTAGCGGCAATGAGCAGTTCTTC
.,TRBJ2-3,.,TRBV11-2,12,CASSPSTDTQYF,TGTGCCAGCAGCCCTTCCACAGATACGCAGTATTTT